Included here is one T cell receptor (beta chain) sequence, with context. CDR1 is KGHSH and CDR2 is LQKENI in the germline V gene. V lost 3 bases, J lost 5 bases, and 7 bases stayed unmatched. CDR3 length: 16 amino acids. Assay: immunoSEQ multiplex PCR; the TCRdb copy retains only in-frame clones and omits some. The table shows approximately 300,000 clones, with roughly 90% occurring only once. This sample was taken from a study of blood T cell repertoires in COVID-19. Study at large: Material from acute and convalescent COVID-19 was sourced from the United States, Italy and Spain. PBMCs, B-cell-depleted T cells, or T cells provided the cDNA or gDNA that made up the material.

This rearrangement joins TRBV18 to TRBJ2-5; TRBD2 aligns across 12 bases. The source is a woman aged 25 to 39 with COVID-19, enrolled during active disease. Sequencing input: peripheral blood. The CDR3 DNA is TGTGCCAGCTCACCCTTGACTAGCGGGGGATGGGAGACCCAGTACTTC. This encodes CASSPLTSGGWETQYF.